These 31 T cell receptor beta chains were all obtained from the same sample, sequenced in a study of shared clonotypes between healthy human individuals. Terminally differentiated effector memory CD45RA+ cells were left out of the naive CD8 fraction, which was CD45RO-negative and positively selected for CCR7. The protocol was immunoSEQ multiplex PCR, while the TCRdb copy is restricted to in-frame clones and leaves out a portion. The data show around 2,000,000 clones, about 94% seen once. Sequencing was done on a sample of naive CD8+ T cells sorted from blood. The receptors were gathered from a man in his late teens or twenties in good health.

This clone occurred once. The chain combines TRBV6-6 with TRBJ1-1; no definite D call. Germline V gene lookup returns CDR1 MNHNY and CDR2 SVGAGI (reference sequence). V gave up 1 base and J gave up 1 base, with 10 bases separating them. The CDR3 consists of 15 residues. CDR3: CASSYLNGANTEAFF. For the CDR3, the DNA is TGTGCCAGCAGTTACTTAAACGGAGCGAACACTGAAGCTTTCTTT.

The rearrangement uses TRBV4-1 and TRBJ1-5; tentative D call: TRBD1 (5 bases). The germline CDR1 and CDR2 sequences are MGHRA and YSYEKL. The CDR3 is 18 residues long. The V end was cut by 0 bases, the J end by 0 bases, with 15 bases between. The CDR3 region has the DNA TGCGCCAGCAGCCAAGACAGGGTAGGTCCCTCTAGCAATCAGCCCCAGCATTTT. Amino acid sequence: CASSQDRVGPSSNQPQHF.

This chain uses TRBV6-1 with TRBJ1-1; D not certain. Germline assignment: CDR1 MNHNS and CDR2 SASEGT. Trimming took 2 bases from V and 9 from J, leaving 10 bases between them. The length of the CDR3 is 12 residues. The DNA of the CDR3 is TGTGCCAGCAGTGAACGGCCAACCCAAGCTTTCTTT. Translating it yields CASSERPTQAFF.

The chain couples TRBV6-1 to TRBJ2-5, with 8 bases fitting TRBD2. The CDR3 runs to 13 residues. J gave up 5 bases and V 8 bases, and 7 bases lay outside the gene matches. Per the germline V gene, CDR1 is MNHNS and CDR2 is SASEGT. CDR3 in amino acids: CASGGLEEETQYF. The CDR3 coding sequence is TGTGCCAGCGGGGGACTAGAGGAGGAGACCCAGTACTTC.

The chain has TRBV9 and TRBJ2-7, with unresolved D. Germline V gene lookup returns CDR1 SGDLS and CDR2 YYNGEE. Trimming took off 0 bases at V and 4 bases at J, with 14 bases between the two ends. The CDR3 loop spans 15 amino acids. As DNA, the CDR3 is TGTGCCAGCAGCGTAGGGGTTGGCATAAGGTACGAGCAGTACTTC. Its protein product is CASSVGVGIRYEQYF.

This sequence joins TRBV2 and TRBJ2-1; the D call may be TRBD1 or TRBD2 (5 bases each). V lost 10 bases, J lost 3 bases, and 13 bases lay in between. The CDR3 length is 13 residues. Looked up from germline, CDR1 is SNHLY and CDR2 is FYNNEI. CDR3 nucleotides: TGTGCCACCTCTCGGGGCCACTACAATGAGCAGTTCTTC. It specifies CATSRGHYNEQFF.

The chain combines TRBV10-3 with TRBJ1-1; TRBD1 aligns across 11 bases. The CDR3 contains 15 residues. Germline V gene sequence: CDR1 ENHRY, CDR2 SYGVKD. The trim removed 10 bases at V and 0 bases at J, leaving 7 bases unmatched. CDR3 DNA sequence: TGTGCCACCCGGGACAGGGGGGAGATGAACACTGAAGCTTTCTTT. Amino acids: CATRDRGEMNTEAFF.

The rearrangement joins TRBV6-5 to TRBJ2-1; D gene uncertain. Germline values: CDR1 MNHEY, CDR2 SVGAGI. V dropped 4 bases and J dropped 0 bases, with 10 bases sitting between them. This CDR3 spans 15 amino acids. This CDR3 reads CASSSLTSSYNEQFF. CDR3 sequence (DNA): TGTGCCAGCAGTTCGTTAACAAGCTCCTACAATGAGCAGTTCTTC.

This chain uses TRBV28 with TRBJ1-2, with a tentative D call TRBD1 (5 bases). The V end lost 1 base, the J end lost 7 bases, and 22 bases lay between the germline ends. Germline CDR1 and CDR2: MDHEN and SYDVKM. CDR3 length equals 17 residues. The CDR3 loop is CASSLSMGLGAGSGYTF. Here the CDR3 DNA reads TGTGCCAGCAGTTTATCTATGGGGCTAGGGGCAGGGAGTGGCTACACCTTC.

The rearrangement links TRBV27 to TRBJ2-5; 8 bases match TRBD2. This CDR3 has 14 amino acids. Germline CDR1 reads MNHEY; CDR2 reads SMNVEV (reference sequence). Unmatched junction bases numbered 4, after V lost 7 bases and J lost 0 bases. This CDR3 is CASKALADQETQYF. The CDR3 DNA is TGTGCCAGCAAAGCACTAGCGGACCAAGAGACCCAGTACTTC.

This sequence joins TRBV6-5 and TRBJ1-6; D ambiguous. V was trimmed by 6 bases and J by 8 bases, leaving 14 bases between them. Germline V lookup: CDR1 MNHEY, CDR2 SVGAGI. This CDR3 is 14 amino acids long. CDR3 amino acids: CASSLEDAYSPLHF. CDR3 in DNA: TGTGCCAGCAGCTTAGAAGACGCTTATTCACCCCTCCACTTT.

This rearrangement joins TRBV4-1 to TRBJ1-2; 9 bases match TRBD1. Germline values: CDR1 MGHRA, CDR2 YSYEKL. Trimming took 0 bases from V and 6 from J; bases not matched to a gene: 8. The CDR3 runs 16 residues. The CDR3 DNA follows: TGCGCCAGCAGCCAAGAAAACAGGGGGCTCCGGGATGGCTACACCTTC. This codes for CASSQENRGLRDGYTF.

This chain uses TRBV6-4 with TRBJ2-3, with 11 positions matching TRBD2. Germline V gene sequence: CDR1 MRHNA, CDR2 SNTAGT. V gave up 3 bases and J gave up 2 bases; unmatched junction bases: 7. The CDR3 covers 17 residues. The CDR3 DNA is TGTGCCAGCAGTGAAACCGGGACTAGCGGATTCACAGATACGCAGTATTTT. It yields the protein CASSETGTSGFTDTQYF.

V gene TRBV6-1 combines with J gene TRBJ2-1; unclear D gene. The length of the CDR3 is 17 residues. Trimming cost V 0 bases and J 7 bases, with 19 bases left between them. The germline V gene has CDR1 MNHNS and CDR2 SASEGT. CDR3: CASSEALGVPLGNEQFF. The CDR3 DNA reads TGTGCCAGCAGTGAAGCGCTTGGGGTGCCCCTAGGTAATGAGCAGTTCTTC.

The CDR3 sequence is CASSLLALKSELFF. DNA of the CDR3: TGTGCCAGCAGCTTACTAGCGTTAAAGTCGGAGCTGTTTTTT. J is TRBJ2-2 and V is TRBV7-2; tentatively, D is TRBD2 (6 bases). This CDR3 is built from 14 residues. Trimming took off 2 bases at V and 10 bases at J, with 14 bases between the two ends. Germline values: CDR1 SGHTA, CDR2 FQGNSA. Complete variable domain (other parts from reference TRBV7-2 and TRBJ2-2): GAGVSQSPSNKVTEKGKDVELRCDPISGHTALYWYRQSLGQGLEFLIYFQGNSAPDKSGLPSDRFSAERTGGSVSTLTIQRTQQEDSAVYLCASSLLALKSELFFGEGSRLTVL.

This chain links TRBV11-3 with TRBJ2-7; 14 bases line up with TRBD2. Trimming at V came to 5 bases and at J to 3 bases, leaving 12 bases not matched to a gene. The CDR3 has 18 residues. The germline gives CDR1 SGHNT, CDR2 YENEEA. This chain's CDR3 is CASSLAPGLAGEIYEQYF. CDR3 in DNA: TGTGCCAGCAGCCTTGCCCCGGGACTAGCGGGGGAGATCTACGAGCAGTACTTC.

CDR3 region: CASGVGTGTSIYEQYF. CDR3 DNA sequence: TGTGCCAGCGGAGTGGGGACAGGGACCTCAATCTACGAGCAGTACTTC. The rearrangement joins TRBV27 to TRBJ2-7; 9 bases align to TRBD1. V shed 8 bases and J 3 bases; nucleotides not matched to a gene: 14. In germline, CDR1 is MNHEY, CDR2 SMNVEV (reference sequence). The length of the CDR3 is 16 residues.

This chain joins TRBV7-6 and TRBJ2-2; D is perhaps TRBD1 (6 bases). This CDR3 spans 15 amino acids. Germline V gives CDR1 SGHVS, CDR2 FNYEAQ. Trimming left V 3 bases short and J 5 bases short, with 13 bases between. In nucleotides, the CDR3 is TGTGCCAGCAGCTTCGGAGCACAGGGAACCGGGGAGCTGTTTTTT. This codes for CASSFGAQGTGELFF.

This rearrangement joins TRBV30 to TRBJ1-1; D ambiguous. Trimming removed 6 bases at V and 0 bases at J, with 5 bases between. Germline loops: CDR1 GTSNPN, CDR2 SVGIG (reference sequence). This CDR3 spans 11 amino acids. The CDR3, as DNA: TGTGCCTGCGCATTGAACACTGAAGCTTTCTTT. It codes for CACALNTEAFF.

The genes are TRBV2 and TRBJ1-3; tentative D call: TRBD1 (6 bases). The length of the CDR3 is 14 residues. V was trimmed by 8 bases and J by 4 bases, leaving 15 bases between them. CDR1 is SNHLY and CDR2 is FYNNEI in the germline V gene. CDR3 protein: CASPGQKVGNTIYF. CDR3 bases: TGTGCCAGCCCCGGACAGAAAGTCGGAAACACCATATATTTT. Together with reference TRBV2 and TRBJ1-3, the CDR3 gives the full variable domain: EPEVTQTPSHQVTQMGQEVILRCVPISNHLYFYWYRQILGQKVEFLVSFYNNEISEKSEIFDDQFSVERPDGSNFTLKIRSTKLEDSAMYFCASPGQKVGNTIYFGEGSWLTVV.

This chain uses TRBV2 with TRBJ1-2; D is unclear. CDR1 is SNHLY, CDR2 FYNNEI, per germline. Trimming cost V 2 bases and J 5 bases, with 18 bases left between them. The CDR3 length is 16 residues. The CDR3 reads CASSEPLVSGRYGYTF. The CDR3 coding sequence is TGTGCCAGCAGTGAACCCCTTGTCAGCGGCCGTTATGGCTACACCTTC.

The chain employs TRBV10-1 and TRBJ1-1; no reliable D call. The V gene's germline CDR1 is WNHNN and CDR2 SYGVQD (reference sequence). The CDR3 covers 13 residues. The V gene lost 5 bases and the J gene lost 1 base, with 8 bases spanning the gap. This CDR3 reads CASSLTPNTEAFF. The CDR3 DNA is TGCGCCAGCAGTTTGACACCGAACACTGAAGCTTTCTTT.

The chain is built from TRBV30 and TRBJ1-1; maybe TRBD1 (5 bases). The germline V gene has CDR1 GTSNPN and CDR2 SVGIG (reference sequence). V was pared by 4 bases and J by 7 bases, with 16 bases between. This CDR3 is 13 amino acids long. CDR3 region: CAWTEWGWGEAFF. CDR3 nucleotide sequence: TGTGCCTGGACCGAGTGGGGGTGGGGTGAAGCTTTCTTT.

The rearrangement links TRBV13 to TRBJ2-7; 10 bases are shared with TRBD2. J was trimmed by 5 bases and V by 5 bases; bases with no gene match: 9. Germline V CDR1 and CDR2: PRHDT, FYEKMQ (reference sequence). The CDR3 length is 15 residues. Here the CDR3 reads CASSPERGGFDEQYF. In DNA form, the CDR3 reads TGTGCCAGCAGCCCCGAGCGGGGGGGCTTCGACGAGCAGTACTTC.

The chain is built from TRBV27 and TRBJ1-2; perhaps TRBD1 as D (5 bases). CDR1 is MNHEY and CDR2 is SMNVEV in the germline V gene (reference sequence). CDR3 length equals 14 residues. With 2 bases removed from V and 3 bases from J, the gap between germline ends came to 10 bases. CDR3 protein: CASSLGGLHYGYTF. As DNA, the CDR3 is TGTGCCAGCAGTTTAGGGGGACTCCACTATGGCTACACCTTC.

J is TRBJ2-7 and V is TRBV21-1; the D segment call TRBD2 is taken from the table without a DNA check. TRBV21-1 is annotated as a pseudogene. CDR3 size: 19 residues. CDR3 DNA: TGTGCCAGCAGCGACAACCTAGCTAGCGGGAGGGCTTATTCCTACGAGCAGTACTTC. Protein: CASSDNLASGRAYSYEQYF.

The chain uses TRBV5-1 and TRBJ2-5; 10 nucleotides agree with TRBD2. This CDR3 is 15 amino acids long. The germline gives CDR1 SGHRS, CDR2 YFSETQ. The trim removed 6 bases at V and 2 bases at J, leaving 7 bases unmatched. This chain's CDR3 is CASTVAGGSQETQYF. Here the CDR3 DNA reads TGCGCCAGCACCGTAGCGGGGGGATCACAAGAGACCCAGTACTTC.

J is TRBJ2-2 and V is TRBV4-3; 7 positions agree with TRBD1. CDR1 LGHNA and CDR2 YSLEER come from the germline V gene. This CDR3 has 14 residues. V trimming: 0 bases; J trimming: 6 bases; junction bases outside the gene matches: 1. CDR3 sequence: CASSQDQGAGELFF. Here the CDR3 DNA reads TGCGCCAGCAGCCAAGATCAGGGGGCCGGGGAGCTGTTTTTT.

The count of this clone is one. The rearrangement joins TRBV11-2 to TRBJ2-7; tentative D call: TRBD1 (6 bases). Trimming left V 6 bases short and J 3 bases short, with 9 bases between. The CDR3 is 12 residues long. Germline-derived CDR1 and CDR2 are SGHAT and FQNNGV. This CDR3 is CASSTTGYEQYF. The DNA of the CDR3 is TGTGCCAGCAGTACGACAGGCTACGAGCAGTACTTC.

The V gene is TRBV27, the J gene TRBJ1-2; the match to TRBD1 covers 8 bases. The CDR3 totals 15 residues. The germline gives CDR1 MNHEY, CDR2 SMNVEV (reference sequence). J was trimmed by 6 bases and V by 5 bases; bases with no gene match: 11. CDR3 in DNA: TGTGCCAGCAGTCCATCCAGGGGGCGCGGAGATGGCTACACCTTC. Translation: CASSPSRGRGDGYTF.

This sequence joins TRBV11-2 and TRBJ2-6; 9 positions agree with TRBD1. Per the germline V gene, CDR1 is SGHAT and CDR2 is FQNNGV. The CDR3 is 19 residues long. The V and J ends lost 5 bases and 0 bases, in that order; junction bases with no gene match: 11. CDR3 protein: CASSPEGQGSISGANVLTF. CDR3 sequence (DNA): TGTGCCAGCAGCCCAGAGGGACAGGGCTCAATCTCTGGGGCCAACGTCCTGACTTTC.